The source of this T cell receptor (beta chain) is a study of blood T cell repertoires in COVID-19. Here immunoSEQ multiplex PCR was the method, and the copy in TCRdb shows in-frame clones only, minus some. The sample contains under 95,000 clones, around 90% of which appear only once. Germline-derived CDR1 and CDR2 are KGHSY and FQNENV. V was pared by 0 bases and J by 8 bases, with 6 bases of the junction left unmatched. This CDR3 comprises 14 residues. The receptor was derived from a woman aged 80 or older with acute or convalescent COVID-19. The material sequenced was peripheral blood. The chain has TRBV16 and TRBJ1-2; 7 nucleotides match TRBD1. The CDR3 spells CASSQSKGAGGYTF. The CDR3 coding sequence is TGTGCCAGCAGCCAATCCAAGGGGGCCGGGGGCTACACCTTC.